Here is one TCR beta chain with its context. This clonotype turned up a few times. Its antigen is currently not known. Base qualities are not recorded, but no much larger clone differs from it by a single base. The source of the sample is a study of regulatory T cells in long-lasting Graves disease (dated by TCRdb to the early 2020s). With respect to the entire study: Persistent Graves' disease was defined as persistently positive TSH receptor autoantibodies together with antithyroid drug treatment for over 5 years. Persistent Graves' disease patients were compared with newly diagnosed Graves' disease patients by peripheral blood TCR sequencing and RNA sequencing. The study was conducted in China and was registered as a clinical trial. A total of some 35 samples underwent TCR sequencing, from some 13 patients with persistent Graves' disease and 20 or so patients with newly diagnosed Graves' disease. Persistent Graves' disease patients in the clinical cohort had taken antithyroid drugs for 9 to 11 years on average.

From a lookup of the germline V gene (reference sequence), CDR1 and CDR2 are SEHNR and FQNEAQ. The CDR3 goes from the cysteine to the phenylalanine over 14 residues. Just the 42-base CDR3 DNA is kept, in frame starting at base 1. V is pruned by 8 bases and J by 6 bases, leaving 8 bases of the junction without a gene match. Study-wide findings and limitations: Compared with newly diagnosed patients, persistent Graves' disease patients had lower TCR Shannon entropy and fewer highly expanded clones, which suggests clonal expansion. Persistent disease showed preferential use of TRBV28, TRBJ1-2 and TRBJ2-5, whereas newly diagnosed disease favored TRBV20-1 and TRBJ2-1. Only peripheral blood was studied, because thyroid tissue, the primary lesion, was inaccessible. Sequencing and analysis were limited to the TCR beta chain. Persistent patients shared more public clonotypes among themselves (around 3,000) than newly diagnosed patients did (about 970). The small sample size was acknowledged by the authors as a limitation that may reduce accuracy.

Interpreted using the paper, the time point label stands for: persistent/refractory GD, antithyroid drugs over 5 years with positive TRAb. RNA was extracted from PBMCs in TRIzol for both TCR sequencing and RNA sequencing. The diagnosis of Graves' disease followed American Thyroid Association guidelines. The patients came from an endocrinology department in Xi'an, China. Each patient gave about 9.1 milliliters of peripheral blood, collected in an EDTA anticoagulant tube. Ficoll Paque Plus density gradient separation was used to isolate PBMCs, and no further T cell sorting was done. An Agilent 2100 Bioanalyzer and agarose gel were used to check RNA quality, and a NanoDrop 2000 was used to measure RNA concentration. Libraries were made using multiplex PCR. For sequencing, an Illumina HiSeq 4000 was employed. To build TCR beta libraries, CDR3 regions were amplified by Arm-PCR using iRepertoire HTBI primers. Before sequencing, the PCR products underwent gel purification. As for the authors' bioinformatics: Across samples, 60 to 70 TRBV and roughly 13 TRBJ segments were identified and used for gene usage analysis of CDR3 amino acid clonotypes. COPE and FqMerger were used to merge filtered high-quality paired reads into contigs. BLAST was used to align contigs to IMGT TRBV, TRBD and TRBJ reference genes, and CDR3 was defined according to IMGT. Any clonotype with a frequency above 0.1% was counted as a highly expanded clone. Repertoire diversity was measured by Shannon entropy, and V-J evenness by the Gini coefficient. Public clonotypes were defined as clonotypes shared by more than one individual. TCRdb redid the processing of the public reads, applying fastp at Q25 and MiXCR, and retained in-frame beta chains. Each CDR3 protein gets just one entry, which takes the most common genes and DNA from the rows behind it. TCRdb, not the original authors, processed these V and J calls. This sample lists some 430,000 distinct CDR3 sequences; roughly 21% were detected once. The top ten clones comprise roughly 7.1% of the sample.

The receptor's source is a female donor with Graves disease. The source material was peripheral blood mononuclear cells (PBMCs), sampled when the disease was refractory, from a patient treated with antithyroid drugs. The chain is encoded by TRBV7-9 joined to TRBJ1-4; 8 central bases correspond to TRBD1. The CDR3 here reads CASGAQGADEKLFF. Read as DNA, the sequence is TGTGCCAGCGGAGCGCAGGGGGCTGATGAAAAACTGTTTTTT.